The subject of this entry is one T cell receptor (beta chain). HTBI primers from iRepertoire and Arm-PCR of CDR3 regions yielded the TCR beta libraries. Via MiXCR, TCRdb re-called the multiplex PCR reads, giving one row per CDR3 protein. The data hold around 500,000 distinct CDR3 sequences, with roughly 16% observed a single time. The data originate from a study of regulatory T cells in long-lasting Graves disease. Regarding time point: newly diagnosed GD, antithyroid drugs for less than 3 months. With RNA extracted from PBMCs as input, the TCR library was made. These same records also appear under a second study, on T cells in Graves' hyperthyroidism and ophthalmopathy. That work adds: Using the HTBI primer set, a first-round RT-PCR was run on the TCR CDR3.

This specimen was peripheral blood mononuclear cells (PBMCs), taken at new diagnosis, from a patient treated with antithyroid drugs. The sequence was collected from a woman aged 35 to 59 with Graves disease.

The CDR3 DNA reads TGTGCCAGCAGTGAACGCATAAGTACCTACGAGCAGTACTTC. Translated, it gives CASSERISTYEQYF. The rearrangement uses TRBV6-1 and TRBJ2-7; D is unresolved. CDR3 size: 14 residues. Trimming cost V 2 bases and J 2 bases, with 10 bases left between them. CDR1 is MNHNS, CDR2 SASEGT, per germline.